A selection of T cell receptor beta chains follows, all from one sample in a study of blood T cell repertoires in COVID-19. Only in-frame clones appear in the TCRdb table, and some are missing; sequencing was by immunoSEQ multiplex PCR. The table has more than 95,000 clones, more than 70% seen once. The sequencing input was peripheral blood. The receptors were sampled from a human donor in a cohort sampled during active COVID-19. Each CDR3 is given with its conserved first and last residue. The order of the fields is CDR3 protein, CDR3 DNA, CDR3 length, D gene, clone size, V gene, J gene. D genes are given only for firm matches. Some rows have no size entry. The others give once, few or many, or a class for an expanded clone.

CDR3 protein: CASSPARGNSGYTF
CDR3 DNA: TGCGCCAGCAGCCCCGCCCGGGGGAATAGTGGCTACACCTTC
CDR3 length: 14
D gene: .
clone size: .
V gene: TRBV5-1
J gene: TRBJ1-2

CDR3 protein: CASSSRQGGWTEAFF
CDR3 DNA: TGCGCCAGCAGCTCTCGACAGGGAGGTTGGACTGAAGCTTTCTTT
CDR3 length: 15
D gene: TRBD1
clone size: .
V gene: TRBV5-1
J gene: TRBJ1-1

CDR3 protein: CASSTSGVMNTEAFF
CDR3 DNA: TGTGCCAGTAGTACCTCAGGGGTCATGAACACTGAAGCTTTCTTT
CDR3 length: 15
D gene: .
clone size: .
V gene: TRBV19
J gene: TRBJ1-1

CDR3 protein: CASSPGDRGYLLDQPQHF
CDR3 DNA: TGTGCCAGCAGCCCCGGGGACAGGGGGTATCTTCTGGATCAGCCCCAGCATTTT
CDR3 length: 18
D gene: TRBD1
clone size: .
V gene: TRBV7-8
J gene: TRBJ1-5

CDR3 protein: CASSLGTGVGSSNQPQHF
CDR3 DNA: TGTGCCAGCAGCCTGGGGACAGGGGTTGGGAGTAGCAATCAGCCCCAGCATTTT
CDR3 length: 18
D gene: TRBD1
clone size: .
V gene: TRBV9
J gene: TRBJ1-5

CDR3 protein: CASSLGTSGSNEQFF
CDR3 DNA: TGTGCCAGCAGCTTGGGGACTAGCGGGAGCAATGAGCAGTTCTTC
CDR3 length: 15
D gene: TRBD2
clone size: .
V gene: TRBV5-4
J gene: TRBJ2-1

CDR3 protein: CASSRVREGQPQHF
CDR3 DNA: TGTGCCAGCAGCCGCGTTAGGGAGGGTCAGCCCCAGCATTTT
CDR3 length: 14
D gene: .
clone size: few
V gene: TRBV28
J gene: TRBJ1-5

CDR3 protein: CASSYSSGQGAYEQYF
CDR3 DNA: TGTGCCAGCAGTTACTCTTCGGGACAGGGGGCCTACGAGCAGTACTTC
CDR3 length: 16
D gene: TRBD1
clone size: .
V gene: TRBV6-5
J gene: TRBJ2-7

CDR3 protein: CASSSHPDSNQPQHF
CDR3 DNA: TGTGCCAGCAGTTCCCACCCAGATAGCAATCAGCCCCAGCATTTT
CDR3 length: 15
D gene: .
clone size: .
V gene: TRBV27
J gene: TRBJ1-5

CDR3 protein: CASSESVGVWETQYF
CDR3 DNA: TGCGCCAGCAGTGAGTCAGTGGGAGTGTGGGAGACCCAGTACTTC
CDR3 length: 15
D gene: .
clone size: once
V gene: TRBV10-1
J gene: TRBJ2-5

CDR3 protein: CASSPRDSSYTF
CDR3 DNA: TGTGCCAGCAGCCCCCGGGACAGTAGCTACACCTTC
CDR3 length: 12
D gene: TRBD1
clone size: .
V gene: TRBV11-2
J gene: TRBJ1-2

CDR3 protein: CASRPPWDLLYNEQFF
CDR3 DNA: TGTGCCAGCAGACCGCCCTGGGACTTACTCTACAATGAGCAGTTCTTC
CDR3 length: 16
D gene: .
clone size: .
V gene: TRBV7-9
J gene: TRBJ2-1

CDR3 protein: CASSQGQTYGYTF
CDR3 DNA: TGTGCCAGCAGCCAAGGACAGACCTATGGCTACACCTTC
CDR3 length: 13
D gene: .
clone size: few
V gene: TRBV3-1/TRBV3-2
J gene: TRBJ1-2

CDR3 protein: CASNPGQEIGNTIYF
CDR3 DNA: TGTGCCAGCAATCCGGGACAGGAGATCGGAAACACCATATATTTT
CDR3 length: 15
D gene: TRBD1
clone size: few
V gene: TRBV2
J gene: TRBJ1-3

CDR3 protein: CASSHTDRANNEQFF
CDR3 DNA: TGTGCCAGCAGCCACACCGACAGGGCCAACAATGAGCAGTTCTTC
CDR3 length: 15
D gene: TRBD1
clone size: .
V gene: TRBV5-4
J gene: TRBJ2-1

CDR3 protein: CASSQVPGADTGELFF
CDR3 DNA: TGCGCCAGCAGCCAAGTCCCGGGAGCGGACACCGGGGAGCTGTTTTTT
CDR3 length: 16
D gene: .
clone size: .
V gene: TRBV4-3
J gene: TRBJ2-2

CDR3 protein: CASSLEGGANSPLHF
CDR3 DNA: TGTGCCAGCAGCTTAGAAGGAGGGGCCAATTCACCCCTCCACTTT
CDR3 length: 15
D gene: .
clone size: few
V gene: TRBV11-2
J gene: TRBJ1-6

CDR3 protein: CASSLLAGSTDTQYF
CDR3 DNA: TGCGCCAGCAGCCTATTAGCGGGTTCGACAGATACGCAGTATTTT
CDR3 length: 15
D gene: TRBD2
clone size: .
V gene: TRBV5-1
J gene: TRBJ2-3

CDR3 protein: CASSPDREAYEQYF
CDR3 DNA: TGTGCCAGCAGCCCTGACAGGGAGGCCTACGAGCAGTACTTC
CDR3 length: 14
D gene: .
clone size: .
V gene: TRBV7-8
J gene: TRBJ2-7

CDR3 protein: CASSVAPFRGGGGYTF
CDR3 DNA: TGTGCCAGCAGCGTAGCCCCGTTCAGGGGCGGGGGTGGCTACACCTTC
CDR3 length: 16
D gene: .
clone size: .
V gene: TRBV9
J gene: TRBJ1-2

CDR3 protein: CASRDIAGGVNNEQFF
CDR3 DNA: TGTGCCAGTAGAGATATAGCGGGAGGTGTCAACAATGAGCAGTTCTTC
CDR3 length: 16
D gene: TRBD2
clone size: .
V gene: TRBV19
J gene: TRBJ2-1

CDR3 protein: CASSPLGQGNDEQYF
CDR3 DNA: TGTGCCAGCTCACCTTTGGGCCAGGGGAACGACGAGCAGTACTTC
CDR3 length: 15
D gene: .
clone size: .
V gene: TRBV18
J gene: TRBJ2-7

CDR3 protein: CASSLPLSGANVLTF
CDR3 DNA: TGCGCCAGCAGCTTGCCCCTCTCTGGGGCCAACGTCCTGACTTTC
CDR3 length: 15
D gene: .
clone size: .
V gene: TRBV5-1
J gene: TRBJ2-6

CDR3 protein: CSVRQGNYGYTF
CDR3 DNA: TGCAGCGTTCGACAGGGGAACTATGGCTACACCTTC
CDR3 length: 12
D gene: TRBD1
clone size: .
V gene: TRBV29-1
J gene: TRBJ1-2

CDR3 protein: CASSPLSRELEKLFF
CDR3 DNA: TGTGCCAGCAGCCCGTTATCACGGGAGCTTGAAAAACTGTTTTTT
CDR3 length: 15
D gene: .
clone size: once
V gene: TRBV7-2
J gene: TRBJ1-4

CDR3 protein: CASSQVYQGRHVPLHF
CDR3 DNA: TGCGCCAGCAGCCAAGTATATCAGGGGAGACATGTCCCCCTCCACTTT
CDR3 length: 16
D gene: .
clone size: .
V gene: TRBV4-1
J gene: TRBJ1-6

CDR3 protein: CASSRPGTVNNEQFF
CDR3 DNA: TGTGCCAGCAGTCGTCCCGGGACAGTGAACAATGAGCAGTTCTTC
CDR3 length: 15
D gene: TRBD1
clone size: .
V gene: TRBV28
J gene: TRBJ2-1

CDR3 protein: CASSLATGDQPQHF
CDR3 DNA: TGTGCCAGCAGCTTAGCGACAGGGGATCAGCCCCAGCATTTT
CDR3 length: 14
D gene: TRBD1
clone size: .
V gene: TRBV7-8
J gene: TRBJ1-5

CDR3 protein: CASSYRMIAGGWGTDTQYF
CDR3 DNA: TGTGCCAGCAGCTACCGTATGATAGCGGGAGGGTGGGGCACAGATACGCAGTATTTT
CDR3 length: 19
D gene: TRBD2
clone size: .
V gene: TRBV27
J gene: TRBJ2-3

CDR3 protein: CASSRLTGENEAFF
CDR3 DNA: TGTGCCAGCAGCCGCCTAACAGGGGAGAATGAAGCTTTCTTT
CDR3 length: 14
D gene: TRBD1
clone size: .
V gene: TRBV14
J gene: TRBJ1-1

CDR3 protein: CASSFIPSDEQYF
CDR3 DNA: TGTGCCAGCAGCTTTATACCTAGCGACGAGCAGTACTTC
CDR3 length: 13
D gene: .
clone size: .
V gene: TRBV5-4
J gene: TRBJ2-7

CDR3 protein: CASSPSELNYGYTF
CDR3 DNA: TGTGCCAGCAGCCCTTCCGAGTTAAACTATGGCTACACCTTC
CDR3 length: 14
D gene: .
clone size: many
V gene: TRBV7-9
J gene: TRBJ1-2

CDR3 protein: CASSLYGDYGYTF
CDR3 DNA: TGTGCCAGCAGCTTATACGGAGACTATGGCTACACCTTC
CDR3 length: 13
D gene: .
clone size: once
V gene: TRBV7-2
J gene: TRBJ1-2

CDR3 protein: CASSPQGISGNTIYF
CDR3 DNA: TGTGCCAGCAGCCCCCAGGGTATTTCTGGAAACACCATATATTTT
CDR3 length: 15
D gene: .
clone size: .
V gene: TRBV14
J gene: TRBJ1-3

CDR3 protein: CSVVLRDSTYEQYF
CDR3 DNA: TGCAGCGTTGTCCTCCGGGACTCCACCTACGAGCAGTACTTC
CDR3 length: 14
D gene: .
clone size: .
V gene: TRBV29-1
J gene: TRBJ2-7

CDR3 protein: CASSPGTGKETQYF
CDR3 DNA: TGTGCCAGCAGCCCCGGGACAGGGAAAGAGACCCAGTACTTC
CDR3 length: 14
D gene: TRBD1
clone size: .
V gene: TRBV7-8
J gene: TRBJ2-5

CDR3 protein: CASRIQTVADTQYF
CDR3 DNA: TGTGCCAGCAGAATTCAGACAGTGGCAGATACGCAGTATTTT
CDR3 length: 14
D gene: .
clone size: once
V gene: TRBV6-5
J gene: TRBJ2-3

CDR3 protein: CASSYGPDNVDSPLHF
CDR3 DNA: TGTGCCAGCAGTTACGGTCCCGACAATGTGGATTCACCCCTCCACTTT
CDR3 length: 16
D gene: .
clone size: once
V gene: TRBV6-2/TRBV6-3
J gene: TRBJ1-6

CDR3 protein: CARSLGLAGVVSYNEQFF
CDR3 DNA: TGTGCCAGAAGCTTAGGTCTAGCGGGAGTAGTCTCCTACAATGAGCAGTTCTTC
CDR3 length: 18
D gene: TRBD2
clone size: .
V gene: TRBV5-3
J gene: TRBJ2-1

CDR3 protein: CAWRDPPGQRVYGYTF
CDR3 DNA: TGTGCCTGGAGGGACCCACCGGGACAAAGGGTGTATGGCTACACCTTC
CDR3 length: 16
D gene: .
clone size: .
V gene: TRBV30
J gene: TRBJ1-2

CDR3 protein: CSVKTGDSNQPQHF
CDR3 DNA: TGCAGCGTTAAGACAGGAGATAGCAATCAGCCCCAGCATTTT
CDR3 length: 14
D gene: .
clone size: .
V gene: TRBV29-1
J gene: TRBJ1-5

CDR3 protein: CASSQEHRGYEQYF
CDR3 DNA: TGCGCCAGCAGCCAAGAACACAGGGGCTACGAGCAGTACTTC
CDR3 length: 14
D gene: TRBD1
clone size: .
V gene: TRBV4-3
J gene: TRBJ2-7

CDR3 protein: CASSKAWQGRSGELFF
CDR3 DNA: TGCGCCAGCAGCAAAGCCTGGCAGGGAAGGTCCGGGGAGCTGTTTTTT
CDR3 length: 16
D gene: .
clone size: few
V gene: TRBV4-3
J gene: TRBJ2-2

CDR3 protein: CASSQDSRVGGEAFF
CDR3 DNA: TGCGCCAGCAGCCAAGATTCGAGGGTCGGCGGTGAAGCTTTCTTT
CDR3 length: 15
D gene: .
clone size: .
V gene: TRBV4-3
J gene: TRBJ1-1

CDR3 protein: CASSLEGSRSSYNSPLHF
CDR3 DNA: TGTGCCAGCAGTTTAGAGGGCAGCCGAAGCTCCTATAATTCACCCCTCCACTTT
CDR3 length: 18
D gene: .
clone size: .
V gene: TRBV27
J gene: TRBJ1-6

CDR3 protein: CASRGTGNTEAFF
CDR3 DNA: TGTGCCAGCAGGGGGACAGGAAACACTGAAGCTTTCTTT
CDR3 length: 13
D gene: TRBD1
clone size: .
V gene: TRBV12-3/TRBV12-4
J gene: TRBJ1-1

CDR3 protein: CASSSGTGSSYEQYF
CDR3 DNA: TGTGCCAGCAGCTCCGGGACAGGGAGCTCCTACGAGCAGTACTTC
CDR3 length: 15
D gene: TRBD1
clone size: .
V gene: TRBV6-5
J gene: TRBJ2-7

CDR3 protein: CASSPGTGDSPLHF
CDR3 DNA: TGTGCCAGCAGTCCCGGGACAGGGGATTCACCCCTCCACTTT
CDR3 length: 14
D gene: TRBD1
clone size: .
V gene: TRBV27
J gene: TRBJ1-6

CDR3 protein: CASSSTGGTEAFF
CDR3 DNA: TGCGCCAGCAGTTCGACAGGGGGCACTGAAGCTTTCTTT
CDR3 length: 13
D gene: TRBD1
clone size: .
V gene: TRBV5-1
J gene: TRBJ1-1

CDR3 protein: CASSHHSSEDEQYF
CDR3 DNA: TGTGCCAGCAGCCATCATAGCAGTGAGGACGAGCAGTACTTC
CDR3 length: 14
D gene: .
clone size: .
V gene: TRBV4-2
J gene: TRBJ2-7

CDR3 protein: CASSGKGGRVTEAFF
CDR3 DNA: TGTGCCAGTAGTGGTAAGGGGGGGCGGGTCACTGAAGCTTTCTTT
CDR3 length: 15
D gene: .
clone size: few
V gene: TRBV19
J gene: TRBJ1-1

CDR3 protein: CASSYGQNEQFF
CDR3 DNA: TGTGCCAGCAGTTACGGGCAGAATGAGCAGTTCTTC
CDR3 length: 12
D gene: .
clone size: .
V gene: TRBV6-5
J gene: TRBJ2-1

CDR3 protein: CASTFGGLSSYNEQFF
CDR3 DNA: TGTGCCAGCACCTTCGGCGGTTTATCCTCCTACAATGAGCAGTTCTTC
CDR3 length: 16
D gene: .
clone size: .
V gene: TRBV14
J gene: TRBJ2-1

CDR3 protein: CASIAGGAGNTIYF
CDR3 DNA: TGTGCCAGCATCGCAGGGGGTGCTGGAAACACCATATATTTT
CDR3 length: 14
D gene: TRBD1
clone size: .
V gene: TRBV6-5
J gene: TRBJ1-3

CDR3 protein: CASSGASGNQPQHF
CDR3 DNA: TGTGCCAGCTCAGGGGCCTCGGGCAATCAGCCCCAGCATTTT
CDR3 length: 14
D gene: .
clone size: .
V gene: TRBV18
J gene: TRBJ1-5

CDR3 protein: CASATGNGNTIYF
CDR3 DNA: TGTGCCAGTGCGACAGGGAACGGAAACACCATATATTTT
CDR3 length: 13
D gene: TRBD1
clone size: .
V gene: TRBV2
J gene: TRBJ1-3

CDR3 protein: CASSPGGSGANVLTF
CDR3 DNA: TGTGCCAGCAGCCCGGGGGGCTCTGGGGCCAACGTCCTGACTTTC
CDR3 length: 15
D gene: TRBD2
clone size: .
V gene: TRBV9
J gene: TRBJ2-6